This T cell receptor (beta chain) was profiled in a study of blood T cells in healthy people across ages. This clonotype was picked up a small number of times. Its specificity is not known. Study findings and constraints: Compared with aged donors, long-lived donors showed fewer expanded clones, suggesting selection.

Next came a second PCR, run for about 6 to 12 cycles, which used a sample-barcoded 5' primer along with a J-beta primer mix. MiXCR, run by TCRdb on the 5' RACE reads, gives a single entry per CDR3 protein. The data contain over 1,200,000 distinct CDR3 sequences, roughly 59% of them seen just once; the ten biggest clones take up under 8.5%. Every donor contributed roughly 10 milliliters of peripheral blood by blood draw. The receptor was isolated from a young man in good health. The sample consisted of blood.

CDR3 bases: TGCAGTGCTAGATCCAATATACCTGAGGGGCCGTTTTCGACAGATACGCAGTATTTT. Translating gives CSARSNIPEGPFSTDTQYF. V gene TRBV20-1 combines with J gene TRBJ2-3; possibly TRBD1 or TRBD2 for D (5 bases each). Trimming took off 2 bases at V and 3 bases at J, with 27 bases between the two ends. The CDR3 consists of 19 residues. Per germline, CDR1 DFQATT and CDR2 SNEGSKA (reference sequence).